The 19 T cell receptor beta chains listed next were all sequenced from one sample in a study of human T cells and chemical hapten exposure (dated by TCRdb to the early 2020s). The sample's time point label, in plain terms: patch test 2, 6 weeks after DPC sensitization. The label giving this sample's treatment or condition can be read as: therapeutic diphenylcyclopropenone sensitization with weekly scalp DPC. Library generation was performed with RACE. Data came from a NextSeq 500. In TCRdb, the public reads were trimmed at Q25 with fastp and aligned with MiXCR, with productive beta chains retained. Each CDR3 protein gets just one entry, which takes the most common genes and DNA from the rows behind it. The table for this sample lists about 96,000 distinct CDR3 sequences; over 7.5% of them were counted only once. The ten largest account for just over 2% of the sample. The sequenced sample was whole blood, obtained in connection with sensitization to the hapten diphenylcyclopropenone (DPC). Receptors were obtained from a woman aged 40 to 50 with alopecia areata. Some clones in this sample may be carry-over from other donors' samples.

This clonotype was seen more than once but under ten times. The gene calls are TRBV7-3 and TRBJ2-5; D is tentatively TRBD1 or TRBD2 (5 bases each). The CDR3 sequence is 13 residues long. Trimming pared 5 bases from V and 2 bases from J, leaving 9 bases between. Germline V gene sequence: CDR1 SGHTA, CDR2 FQGTGA. Here the CDR3 DNA reads TGTGCCAGCAGCCCGGGACGGCAAGAGACCCAGTACTTC. The encoded protein is CASSPGRQETQYF.

This clonotype was detected many times. V is TRBV6-1 and J is TRBJ2-2; D tentatively fits TRBD1 or TRBD2 (5 bases each). The CDR3 covers 15 residues. In germline, CDR1 is MNHNS, CDR2 SASEGT. V was trimmed by 11 bases and J by 1 base, leaving 17 bases between them. This CDR3 is CAGRRDGLNTGELFF. In DNA, the CDR3 is TGTGCCGGGCGCCGGGACGGCCTGAACACCGGGGAGCTGTTTTTT.

This clonotype was seen at least ten times. The V call is TRBV12-5, the J call TRBJ2-3; TRBD2 matches 12 bases. This CDR3 has 16 residues. Germline assignment: CDR1 LGHNT and CDR2 FRNRAP. Trimming took 1 base from V and 4 from J; bases not matched to a gene: 3. In DNA form, the CDR3 reads TGTGCTAGTGGTTTGGGACTAGCGGGAGATGCAGATACGCAGTATTTT. This gives the protein CASGLGLAGDADTQYF.

This clonotype was counted ten times or more. J is TRBJ2-1 and V is TRBV7-6; D might be TRBD2 (5 bases). Trimming took off 2 bases at V and 8 bases at J, with 16 bases between the two ends. Per the germline V gene, CDR1 is SGHVS and CDR2 is FNYEAQ. The CDR3 consists of 15 residues. The CDR3, as DNA: TGTGCCAGCAGCTTAAGTAGCCAGCGGAACGATGAGCAGTTCTTC. Residues: CASSLSSQRNDEQFF.

The table lists this clonotype with a few counts. The rearrangement joins TRBV6-6 to TRBJ2-1; 11 bases are shared with TRBD2. Trimming at V came to 7 bases and at J to 7 bases, leaving 12 bases not matched to a gene. CDR1 is MNHNY and CDR2 is SVGAGI in the germline V gene (reference sequence). This CDR3 has 16 amino acids. The CDR3 protein is CASKKGGTSGLNEQFF. The CDR3 nucleotides are TGTGCCAGCAAAAAAGGGGGGACTAGCGGCCTTAATGAGCAGTTCTTC.

The sample holds many counts of this clonotype. The chain joins TRBV30 to TRBJ1-1; D perhaps matches TRBD1 (5 bases). This CDR3 region has 13 residues. V was clipped by 1 base and J by 2 bases, with 8 bases between them. CDR1 GTSNPN and CDR2 SVGIG come from the germline V gene (reference sequence). CDR3 amino acids: CAWSGQGNTEAFF. CDR3 bases: TGTGCCTGGAGTGGTCAGGGAAACACTGAAGCTTTCTTT.

This chain uses TRBV20-1 with TRBJ2-7; 15 bases align to TRBD2. V lost 1 base to trimming and J lost 5 bases; unmatched junction nucleotides: 9. Germline CDR1 reads DFQATT; CDR2 reads SNEGSKA (reference sequence). This CDR3 contains 17 residues. CDR3 bases: TGCAGTGCTAGAGCAGGGACTAGCGGGAGGCGGGCCGACGAGCAGTACTTC. This codes for CSARAGTSGRRADEQYF.

This clonotype was seen a few times. The V and J genes are TRBV28 and TRBJ2-5; 7 positions match TRBD2. J gave up 1 base and V 6 bases, and 8 bases lay outside the gene matches. CDR1 is MDHEN, CDR2 SYDVKM, per germline. The CDR3 consists of 15 residues. CDR3: CASRASGGPQETQYF. The CDR3 DNA is TGTGCCAGCAGGGCTAGCGGAGGTCCCCAAGAGACCCAGTACTTC.

This clonotype showed up just a few times. The CDR3 sequence: CAVSGTSGRITYEQYF. The CDR3 DNA follows: TGTGCCGTGTCCGGGACTAGCGGGAGAATCACCTACGAGCAGTACTTC. The gene calls are TRBV6-2 or TRBV6-3 and TRBJ2-7; TRBD2 aligns across 14 bases. V shed 11 bases, J shed 2 bases, and the junction held 11 bases outside the gene matches. The CDR3 sequence is 16 residues long. Germline loops: CDR1 MNHEY, CDR2 SVGEGT.

This rearrangement joins TRBV6-1 to TRBJ1-2; D is perhaps TRBD1 (5 bases). V dropped 6 bases and J dropped 4 bases, with 9 bases sitting between them. This CDR3 contains 12 residues. From germline, CDR1 is MNHNS and CDR2 SASEGT. CDR3 region: CASRGPSYGYTF. CDR3 DNA sequence: TGTGCCAGCAGGGGACCCTCCTATGGCTACACCTTC.

In its sample, this clonotype was seen a few times. The chain carries TRBV7-2 and TRBJ2-7; D is unresolved. V was trimmed by 5 bases and J by 0 bases, leaving 11 bases between them. CDR3 length equals 14 residues. The V gene's germline CDR1 is SGHTA and CDR2 FQGNSA. The CDR3 protein is CASSPRIRSYEQYF. For the CDR3, the DNA is TGTGCCAGCAGCCCCCGAATCCGCTCCTACGAGCAGTACTTC.

This clonotype was picked up many times. The J gene is TRBJ2-2, the V gene TRBV7-2; D call uncertain. The ends were cut back, 8 bases at V and 3 bases at J, with 4 bases in the middle. This CDR3 has 11 amino acids. The germline gives CDR1 SGHTA, CDR2 FQGNSA. Written as DNA, the CDR3 is TGTGCCAGCTCTTACACCGGGGAGCTGTTTTTT. Translating gives CASSYTGELFF. The variable domain in full, completed from reference TRBV7-2 and TRBJ2-2, reads GAGVSQSPSNKVTEKGKDVELRCDPISGHTALYWYRQSLGQGLEFLIYFQGNSAPDKSGLPSDRFSAERTGGSVSTLTIQRTQQEDSAVYLCASSYTGELFFGEGSRLTVL.

This clonotype has just a few counts. V and J are TRBV5-1 and TRBJ2-7; 9 bases align to TRBD1. The CDR3 length is 14 residues. Looked up from germline, CDR1 is SGHRS and CDR2 is YFSETQ. Losses at the gene ends were 3 bases for V and 6 bases for J; bases not matched to a gene: 7. The CDR3 spells CASSWGTGIGEQYF. CDR3 DNA sequence: TGCGCCAGCAGCTGGGGGACAGGGATCGGCGAGCAGTACTTC.

Ten or more counts support this clonotype. The chain has TRBV18 and TRBJ1-1; D not certain. Trimming left V 4 bases short and J 7 bases short, with 16 bases between. The germline gives CDR1 KGHSH, CDR2 LQKENI. CDR3 size: 14 residues. Here the CDR3 reads CASSLDSTSLEAFF. CDR3 sequence (DNA): TGTGCCAGCTCACTAGATTCGACAAGCCTTGAAGCTTTCTTT.

The genes are TRBV27 and TRBJ2-7, with TRBD1 matching 7 bases. This CDR3 has 14 residues. Trimming at V came to 5 bases and at J to 7 bases, leaving 11 bases not matched to a gene. Germline CDR1 MNHEY, CDR2 SMNVEV (reference sequence). The CDR3 bases are TGTGCCAGCAGTACCCGAGACAGGGCGCGGGAGCAGTACTTC. This codes for CASSTRDRAREQYF.

This clonotype was detected only a few times. This chain connects TRBV9 to TRBJ2-7, with D perhaps matching TRBD1 (6 bases). The CDR3 runs 15 residues. Between the trimmed V and J ends, which lost 0 bases and 3 bases, there was a span of 13 bases. Germline CDR1 and CDR2: SGDLS and YYNGEE. CDR3 amino acids: CASSVEGIGGYEQYF. The CDR3 DNA is TGTGCCAGCAGCGTAGAGGGGATAGGGGGCTACGAGCAGTACTTC.

This clonotype was seen only a few times. The chain combines TRBV29-1 with TRBJ2-7, with 10 bases identical to TRBD1. V trimming: 7 bases; J trimming: 3 bases; junction bases outside the gene matches: 6. CDR1 is SQVTM and CDR2 is ANQGSEA in the germline V gene. The CDR3 is 13 amino acids. As DNA, the CDR3 is TGCAGCGCGGCCCGGGACAGGGGCTACGAGCAGTACTTC. It codes for CSAARDRGYEQYF.

V gene TRBV28 combines with J gene TRBJ2-5; D tentatively fits TRBD1 or TRBD2 (6 bases each). V was cut by 8 bases and J by 7 bases, with 14 bases left in between. The germline V gene encodes CDR1 MDHEN and CDR2 SYDVKM. There are 12 residues in the CDR3. The CDR3: CASGGPTGTQYF. The CDR3 DNA reads as TGTGCCAGCGGGGGGCCGACGGGGACCCAGTACTTC.

This clonotype was seen many times. V usage is TRBV2 and J usage is TRBJ2-5; D not resolved. V shed 4 bases and J shed 4 bases, with 10 bases lying between them. Germline assignment: CDR1 SNHLY and CDR2 FYNNEI. The CDR3 spans 13 residues. The CDR3 loop is CASSATIPETQYF. The CDR3 bases are TGTGCCAGCAGTGCTACTATCCCAGAGACCCAGTACTTC.